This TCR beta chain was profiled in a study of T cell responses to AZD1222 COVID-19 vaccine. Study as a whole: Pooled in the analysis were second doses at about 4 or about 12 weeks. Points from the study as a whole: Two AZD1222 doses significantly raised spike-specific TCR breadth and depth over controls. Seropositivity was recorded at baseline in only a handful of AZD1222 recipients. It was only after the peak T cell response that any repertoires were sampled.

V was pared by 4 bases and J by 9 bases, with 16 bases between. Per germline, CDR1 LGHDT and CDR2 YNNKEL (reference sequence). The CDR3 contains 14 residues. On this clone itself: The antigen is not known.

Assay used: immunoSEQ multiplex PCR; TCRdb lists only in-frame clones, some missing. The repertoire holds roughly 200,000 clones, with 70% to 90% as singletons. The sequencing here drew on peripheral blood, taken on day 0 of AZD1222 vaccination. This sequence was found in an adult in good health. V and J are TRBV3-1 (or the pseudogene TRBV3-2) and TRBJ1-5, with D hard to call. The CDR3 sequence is CASSLAIGDRPQHF. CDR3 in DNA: TGTGCCAGCAGCCTAGCCATTGGGGATCGGCCCCAGCATTTT.